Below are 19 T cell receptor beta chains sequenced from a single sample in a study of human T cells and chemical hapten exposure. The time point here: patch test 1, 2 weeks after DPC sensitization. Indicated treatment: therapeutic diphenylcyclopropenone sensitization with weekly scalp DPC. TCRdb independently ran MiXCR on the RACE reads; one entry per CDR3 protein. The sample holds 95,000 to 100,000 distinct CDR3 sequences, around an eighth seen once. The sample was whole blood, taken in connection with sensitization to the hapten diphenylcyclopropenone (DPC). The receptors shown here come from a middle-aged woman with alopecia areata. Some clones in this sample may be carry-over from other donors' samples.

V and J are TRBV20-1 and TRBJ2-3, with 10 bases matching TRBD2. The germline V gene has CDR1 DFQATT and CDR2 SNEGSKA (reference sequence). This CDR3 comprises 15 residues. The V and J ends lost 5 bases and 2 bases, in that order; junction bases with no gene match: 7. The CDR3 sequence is CSAFTSGTITDTQYF. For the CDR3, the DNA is TGCAGTGCTTTTACTAGCGGGACTATCACAGATACGCAGTATTTT.

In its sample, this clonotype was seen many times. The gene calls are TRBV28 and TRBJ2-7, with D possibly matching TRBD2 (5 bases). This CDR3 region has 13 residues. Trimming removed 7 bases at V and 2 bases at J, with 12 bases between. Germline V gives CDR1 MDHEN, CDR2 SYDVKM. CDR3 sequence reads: CASTPGTPYEQYF. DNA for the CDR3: TGTGCCAGCACCCCGGGAACCCCCTACGAGCAGTACTTC. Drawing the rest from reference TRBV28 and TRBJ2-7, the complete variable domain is DVKVTQSSRYLVKRTGEKVFLECVQDMDHENMFWYRQDPGLGLRLIYFSYDVKMKEKGDIPEGYSVSREKKERFSLILESASTNQTSMYLCASTPGTPYEQYFGPGTRLTVT.

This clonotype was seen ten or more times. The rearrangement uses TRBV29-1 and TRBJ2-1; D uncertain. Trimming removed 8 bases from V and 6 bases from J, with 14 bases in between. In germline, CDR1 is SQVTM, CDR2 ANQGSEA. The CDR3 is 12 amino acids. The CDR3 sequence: CSTKRGFNEQFF. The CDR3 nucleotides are TGCAGCACCAAAAGAGGTTTCAATGAGCAGTTCTTC.

Written as DNA, the CDR3 is TGCAGTGCTAGGAGACTAGCGGGAGGCCATGAGCAGTTCTTC. It is translated as CSARRLAGGHEQFF. The chain joins TRBV20-1 to TRBJ2-1, with 13 bases identical to TRBD2. Germline V gene lookup returns CDR1 DFQATT and CDR2 SNEGSKA (reference sequence). The CDR3 totals 14 residues. V was pared by 3 bases and J by 8 bases, with 4 bases of the junction left unmatched.

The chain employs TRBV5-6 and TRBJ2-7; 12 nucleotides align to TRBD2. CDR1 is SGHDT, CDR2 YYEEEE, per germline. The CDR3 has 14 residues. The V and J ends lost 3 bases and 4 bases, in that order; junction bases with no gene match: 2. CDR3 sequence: CASSWGLAGYEQYF. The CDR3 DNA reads TGTGCCAGCAGCTGGGGACTAGCGGGTTACGAGCAGTACTTC.

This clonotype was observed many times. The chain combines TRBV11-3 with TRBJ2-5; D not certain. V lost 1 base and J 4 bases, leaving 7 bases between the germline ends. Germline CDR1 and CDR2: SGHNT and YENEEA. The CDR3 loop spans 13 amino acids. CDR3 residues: CASSLGSRETQYF. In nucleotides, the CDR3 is TGTGCCAGCAGCTTAGGGTCCCGAGAGACCCAGTACTTC.

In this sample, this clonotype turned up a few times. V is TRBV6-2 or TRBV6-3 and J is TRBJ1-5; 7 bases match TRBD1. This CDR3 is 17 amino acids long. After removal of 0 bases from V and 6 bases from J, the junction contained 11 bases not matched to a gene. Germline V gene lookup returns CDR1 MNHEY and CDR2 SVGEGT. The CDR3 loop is CASSYSGGAFYGQPQHF. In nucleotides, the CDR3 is TGTGCCAGCAGTTACTCAGGGGGCGCATTCTATGGTCAGCCCCAGCATTTT.

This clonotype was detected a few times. The CDR3 nucleotides are TGTGCCAGCAGTTTCGCCAGGGGGGACACCGGGGAGCTGTTTTTT. Translating it yields CASSFARGDTGELFF. The chain is built from TRBV12-3 or TRBV12-4 and TRBJ2-2, with D possibly being TRBD1 (7 bases). The CDR3 consists of 15 residues. V lost 3 bases and J 3 bases, leaving 11 bases between the germline ends.

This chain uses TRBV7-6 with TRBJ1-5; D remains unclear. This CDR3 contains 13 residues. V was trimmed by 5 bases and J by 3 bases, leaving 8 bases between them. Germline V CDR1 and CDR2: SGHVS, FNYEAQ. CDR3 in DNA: TGTGCCAGCAGCCTGTATCCCAATCAGCCCCAGCATTTT. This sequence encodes CASSLYPNQPQHF.

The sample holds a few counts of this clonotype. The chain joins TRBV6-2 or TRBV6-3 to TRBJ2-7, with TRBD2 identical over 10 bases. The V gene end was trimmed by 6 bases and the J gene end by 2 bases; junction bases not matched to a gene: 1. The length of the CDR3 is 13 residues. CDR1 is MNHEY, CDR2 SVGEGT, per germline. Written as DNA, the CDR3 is TGTGCCAGCAGCGGGACTAGCGCCTACGAGCAGTACTTC. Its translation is CASSGTSAYEQYF.

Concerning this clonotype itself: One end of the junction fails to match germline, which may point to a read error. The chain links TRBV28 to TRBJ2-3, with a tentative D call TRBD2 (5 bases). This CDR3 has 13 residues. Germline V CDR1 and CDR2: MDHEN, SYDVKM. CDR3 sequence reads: CASLGGLTDMQYF. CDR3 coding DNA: TGTGCCAGTTTGGGCGGGCTCACAGATATGCAGTATTTT.

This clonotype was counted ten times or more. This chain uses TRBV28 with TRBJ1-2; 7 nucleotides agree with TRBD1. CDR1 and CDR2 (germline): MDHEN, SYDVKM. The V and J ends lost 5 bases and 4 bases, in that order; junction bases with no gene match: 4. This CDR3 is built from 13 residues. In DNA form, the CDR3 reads TGTGCCAGCAGTCCCGGGACAGTCTATGGCTACACCTTC. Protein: CASSPGTVYGYTF.

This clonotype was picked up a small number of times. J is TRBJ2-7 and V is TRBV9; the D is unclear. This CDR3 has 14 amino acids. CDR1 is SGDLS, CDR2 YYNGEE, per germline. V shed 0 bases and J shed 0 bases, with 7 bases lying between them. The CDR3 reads CASSVGSISYEQYF. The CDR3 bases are TGTGCCAGCAGCGTAGGTAGTATCTCCTACGAGCAGTACTTC.

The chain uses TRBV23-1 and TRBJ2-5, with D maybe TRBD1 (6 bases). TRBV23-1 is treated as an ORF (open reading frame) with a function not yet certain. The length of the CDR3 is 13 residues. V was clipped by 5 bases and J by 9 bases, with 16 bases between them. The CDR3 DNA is TGCGCCAGCAGTTTCGGCAGGGGTAAGGCCCAGTACTTC. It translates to CASSFGRGKAQYF.

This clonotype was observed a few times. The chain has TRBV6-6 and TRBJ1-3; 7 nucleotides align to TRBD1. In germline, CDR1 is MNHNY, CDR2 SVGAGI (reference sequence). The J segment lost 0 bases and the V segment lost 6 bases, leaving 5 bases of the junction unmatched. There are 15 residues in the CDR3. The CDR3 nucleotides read TGTGCCAGCAGCATCGACAGGGTCTCTGGAAACACCATATATTTT. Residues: CASSIDRVSGNTIYF.

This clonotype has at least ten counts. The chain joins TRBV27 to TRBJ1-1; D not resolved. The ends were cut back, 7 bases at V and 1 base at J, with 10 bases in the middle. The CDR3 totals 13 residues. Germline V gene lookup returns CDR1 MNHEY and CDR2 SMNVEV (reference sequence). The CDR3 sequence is CASTFGPNTEAFF. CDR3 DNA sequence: TGTGCCAGCACCTTCGGTCCGAACACTGAAGCTTTCTTT.

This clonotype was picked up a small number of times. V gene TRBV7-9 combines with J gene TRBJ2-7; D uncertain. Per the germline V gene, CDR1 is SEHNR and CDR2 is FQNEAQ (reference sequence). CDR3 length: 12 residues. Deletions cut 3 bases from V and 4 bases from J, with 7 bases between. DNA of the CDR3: TGTGCCAGCAGCTTCGGCCCATACGAGCAGTACTTC. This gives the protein CASSFGPYEQYF.

The CDR3 loop is CAVGDRARTEAFF. For the CDR3, the DNA is TGTGCCGTGGGCGACAGGGCCCGCACTGAAGCTTTCTTT. The J gene is TRBJ1-1, the V gene TRBV6-1; 7 bases are shared with TRBD1. The CDR3 loop spans 13 amino acids. V lost 11 bases to trimming and J lost 4 bases; unmatched junction nucleotides: 10. In germline, CDR1 is MNHNS, CDR2 SASEGT.

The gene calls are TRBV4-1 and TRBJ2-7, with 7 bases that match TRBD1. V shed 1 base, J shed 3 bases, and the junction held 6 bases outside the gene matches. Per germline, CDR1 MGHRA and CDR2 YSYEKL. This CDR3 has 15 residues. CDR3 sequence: CASSQVWQGDYEQYF. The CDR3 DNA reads TGCGCCAGCAGCCAAGTGTGGCAGGGGGACTACGAGCAGTACTTC.